The 14 T cell receptor beta chains listed next were all sequenced from one sample in a study of shared clonotypes between healthy human individuals. Repertoires were generated with immunoSEQ multiplex PCR, while TCRdb's copy carries only in-frame clones and drops some. Of 190,000 or so clones in the sample, approximately 70% are singletons; the top ten hold about 10%. Material: memory CD4+ T cells sorted from blood. Subset: CD45RA-negative fraction. The receptors originated from a man younger than 45 in good health.

The V and J genes are TRBV15 and TRBJ2-7, with 8 bases matching TRBD1. Germline trimming cut 4 bases from V and 1 base from J; bases unmatched to any gene: 6. Germline CDR1 LNHNV, CDR2 YYDKDF (reference sequence). CDR3 length equals 15 residues. CDR3 sequence: CATSIGQGRSYEQYF. CDR3 nucleotides: TGTGCCACCAGCATTGGACAGGGTCGATCCTACGAGCAGTACTTC.

V usage is TRBV11-1 and J usage is TRBJ2-5; 7 bases are shared with TRBD1. Germline CDR1 SGHAT, CDR2 FQDESV (reference sequence). This CDR3 has 14 amino acids. V lost 7 bases to trimming and J lost 0 bases; unmatched junction nucleotides: 5. The CDR3 DNA is TGTGCCAGCATTGCCACAGGGGACCAAGAGACCCAGTACTTC. As protein: CASIATGDQETQYF.

The CDR3 DNA is TGTGCCTCCTCAATCTATCCGGGGACCGATACGCAGTATTTT. Its translation: CASSIYPGTDTQYF. The chain joins TRBV7-9 to TRBJ2-3; D possibly uses TRBD1 or TRBD2 (5 bases each). Germline-derived CDR1 and CDR2 are SEHNR and FQNEAQ (reference sequence). The ends were cut back, 11 bases at V and 6 bases at J, with 21 bases in the middle. The CDR3 has 14 residues.

This clone has just a few counts. The rearrangement links TRBV6-4 to TRBJ2-6, with D hard to call. V lost 0 bases, J lost 0 bases, and 3 bases lay in between. Germline V gene data show CDR1 as MRHNA and CDR2 as SNTAGT. The CDR3 is 15 residues long. CDR3 DNA sequence: TGTGCCAGCAGTGACTCGAGCTCTGGGGCCAACGTCCTGACTTTC. Protein product: CASSDSSSGANVLTF.

This rearrangement joins TRBV6-6 to TRBJ1-3; D is unclear. Trimming shortened V by 2 bases and J by 1 base, and 6 bases separated the two germline ends. The germline V gene encodes CDR1 MNHNY and CDR2 SVGAGI (reference sequence). The CDR3 consists of 14 residues. CDR3 sequence reads: CASSYEGSGNTIYF. DNA for the CDR3: TGTGCCAGCAGTTACGAGGGTTCTGGAAACACCATATATTTT.

The genes are TRBV5-1 and TRBJ2-3, with 9 bases aligning to TRBD1. V trimming: 4 bases; J trimming: 6 bases; junction bases outside the gene matches: 6. This CDR3 is 14 amino acids long. Germline-derived CDR1 and CDR2 are SGHRS and YFSETQ. Here the CDR3 DNA reads TGCGCCAGCAGCGGCGGGGACAGGGCGGATACGCAGTATTTT. It translates to CASSGGDRADTQYF. Full variable domain (remainder filled in from reference TRBV5-1 and TRBJ2-3): KAGVTQTPRYLIKTRGQQVTLSCSPISGHRSVSWYQQTPGQGLQFLFEYFSETQRNKGNFPGRFSGRQFSNSRSEMNVSTLELGDSALYLCASSGGDRADTQYFGPGTRLTVL.

This clone appeared once. CDR3 DNA sequence: TGTGCCAGCAGCCCCCGGGACAGGGGGCTCGGTGAAAAACTGTTTTTT. Its translation is CASSPRDRGLGEKLFF. This sequence joins TRBV7-9 and TRBJ1-4, with 12 bases that match TRBD1. V shed 5 bases, J shed 7 bases, and the junction held 8 bases outside the gene matches. Germline lookup yields CDR1 SEHNR and CDR2 FQNEAQ (reference sequence). There are 16 residues in the CDR3.

This clone came up a few times. This rearrangement joins TRBV5-6 to TRBJ2-2; 13 nucleotides agree with TRBD2. V shed 5 bases, J shed 7 bases, and the junction held 5 bases outside the gene matches. CDR1 is SGHDT and CDR2 is YYEEEE in the germline V gene. This CDR3 has 15 residues. In DNA form, the CDR3 reads TGTGCCAGCAGTAGGACTAGCGGGAGAGTCGGGGAGCTGTTTTTT. It yields the protein CASSRTSGRVGELFF.

This chain joins TRBV27 and TRBJ1-3; 7 bases match TRBD1. V lost 5 bases and J lost 2; bases outside the gene matches: 9. Germline loops: CDR1 MNHEY, CDR2 SMNVEV (reference sequence). CDR3 length: 16 residues. CDR3 protein: CASSPRQGQTGNTIYF. The DNA for the CDR3 is TGTGCCAGCAGTCCCCGACAGGGCCAAACTGGAAACACCATATATTTT.

The chain is built from TRBV6-1 and TRBJ2-1; 7 bases line up with TRBD1. V lost 6 bases, J lost 2 bases, and 7 bases stayed unmatched. The germline CDR1 and CDR2 sequences are MNHNS and SASEGT. The CDR3 extends over 15 amino acids. The CDR3 reads CASSPAQGAYNEQFF. CDR3 nucleotide sequence: TGTGCCAGCAGCCCGGCGCAGGGGGCCTACAATGAGCAGTTCTTC.

On this clone itself: Within the sample, other DNA sequences also encode this same CDR3. The chain employs TRBV28 and TRBJ2-2, with D hard to call. The CDR3 contains 13 residues. Deletions cut 6 bases from V and 2 bases from J, with 7 bases between. Germline V gene sequence: CDR1 MDHEN, CDR2 SYDVKM. This chain's CDR3 is CASSSRNTGELFF. DNA for the CDR3: TGTGCCAGCAGCTCTAGAAACACCGGGGAGCTGTTTTTT.

This chain joins TRBV18 and TRBJ1-4; the D gene is possibly TRBD1 (6 bases). Trimming took 4 bases from V and 8 from J, leaving 11 bases between them. CDR3 size: 13 residues. In germline, CDR1 is KGHSH, CDR2 LQKENI. CDR3 in DNA: TGTGCCAGCTCACGGGGGGCAGGAGAAAAACTGTTTTTT. The encoded protein is CASSRGAGEKLFF.

The V call is TRBV9, the J call TRBJ1-2; 7 positions agree with TRBD1. The junction had 6 bases not matched to a gene; V was cut back by 3 bases and J by 1 base. The CDR3 contains 15 residues. Germline CDR1 reads SGDLS; CDR2 reads YYNGEE. The CDR3 nucleotides are TGTGCCAGCAGCGGCCGACAGGGCCATAACTATGGCTACACCTTC. This codes for CASSGRQGHNYGYTF.

The rearrangement uses TRBV21-1 and TRBJ2-7. TRBV21-1 is given as a pseudogene. There are 9 residues in the CDR3. The CDR3, as DNA: TGTGCCAGCATGACCGAGCAGTACTTC. Residues: CASMTEQYF.